Each of the 18 T cell receptor beta chains below was sequenced from the same sample in a study of blood T cell repertoires in COVID-19. Produced via immunoSEQ multiplex PCR; TCRdb's table is partial and in-frame only. This table holds nearly 65,000 clones, about 81% found once. Sequencing was done on a sample of peripheral blood. The receptors come from a human donor in a cohort sampled during active COVID-19.

CDR3 sequence: CASSFIAGDYEQYF. The CDR3 DNA reads as TGTGCCAGCAGCTTCATAGCGGGGGATTACGAGCAGTACTTC. V usage is TRBV11-2 and J usage is TRBJ2-7; TRBD2 aligns across 9 bases. Germline V gene data show CDR1 as SGHAT and CDR2 as FQNNGV. The CDR3 runs to 14 residues. V gave up 3 bases and J gave up 4 bases; unmatched junction bases: 4. Complete variable domain (other parts from reference TRBV11-2 and TRBJ2-7): EAGVAQSPRYKIIEKRQSVAFWCNPISGHATLYWYQQILGQGPKLLIQFQNNGVVDDSQLPKDRFSAERLKGVDSTLKIQPAKLEDSAVYLCASSFIAGDYEQYFGPGTRLTVT.

The chain combines TRBV3-1 (or the pseudogene TRBV3-2) with TRBJ2-1, with TRBD2 identical over 10 bases. This CDR3 has 17 residues. Looked up from germline, CDR1 is LGHDT and CDR2 is YNNKEL (reference sequence). The junction had 11 bases not matched to a gene; V was cut back by 3 bases and J by 6 bases. Here the CDR3 reads CASSHTFQRGGPNEQFF. CDR3 DNA: TGTGCCAGCAGCCATACCTTTCAGCGGGGGGGCCCCAATGAGCAGTTCTTC.

The chain employs TRBV7-8 and TRBJ2-7; 12 bases are a match to TRBD2. The germline V gene encodes CDR1 SGHVS and CDR2 FQNEAQ. This CDR3 spans 15 amino acids. V shed 5 bases and J 6 bases; nucleotides not matched to a gene: 8. As DNA, the CDR3 is TGTGCCAGCAGCAGCCGGACTAGCGGGGTCCCCGAGCAGTACTTC. This gives the protein CASSSRTSGVPEQYF.

The V call is TRBV6-5, the J call TRBJ1-1, with D uncertain. V lost 2 bases to trimming and J lost 4 bases, with 11 bases between them. This CDR3 is built from 14 residues. Germline V CDR1 and CDR2: MNHEY, SVGAGI. Here the CDR3 DNA reads TGTGCCAGCAGTTACCGGCGGATTGGCACTGAAGCTTTCTTT. Amino acids: CASSYRRIGTEAFF.

The chain links TRBV18 to TRBJ2-1, with D maybe TRBD2 (5 bases). The CDR3 consists of 15 residues. The germline V and J ends were trimmed by 6 bases and 5 bases, with 17 bases remaining between them. CDR1 is KGHSH and CDR2 is LQKENI in the germline V gene. In nucleotides, the CDR3 is TGTGCCAGCTCCCCGGAGGACGAAGCTAACAATGAGCAGTTCTTC. Encoded protein: CASSPEDEANNEQFF. The full variable domain, with the rest looked up from reference TRBV18 and TRBJ2-1, is NAGVMQNPRHLVRRRGQEARLRCSPMKGHSHVYWYRQLPEEGLKFMVYLQKENIIDESGMPKERFSAEFPKEGPSILRIQQVVRGDSAAYFCASSPEDEANNEQFFGPGTRLTVL.

The rearrangement joins TRBV10-1 to TRBJ2-1; TRBD2 matches at 9 bases. From germline, CDR1 is WNHNN and CDR2 SYGVQD (reference sequence). V shed 8 bases, J shed 10 bases, and the junction held 9 bases outside the gene matches. The CDR3 has 13 amino acids. The CDR3 DNA is TGCGCCAGCGGCGGGAGGGAATTTTTGGAGCAGTTCTTC. This translates into CASGGREFLEQFF.

The chain uses TRBV9 and TRBJ2-7, with TRBD1 matching over 7 bases. Germline assignment: CDR1 SGDLS and CDR2 YYNGEE. The length of the CDR3 is 14 residues. J lost 1 base, V lost 2 bases, and 3 bases had no gene match. CDR3 protein: CASSVGTASYEQYF. CDR3 DNA: TGTGCCAGCAGCGTCGGGACAGCATCCTACGAGCAGTACTTC.

This clone has a single count. The V and J genes are TRBV7-9 and TRBJ2-2; 7 bases agree with TRBD1. The germline gives CDR1 SEHNR, CDR2 FQNEAQ (reference sequence). Germline trimming cut 1 base from V and 6 bases from J; bases unmatched to any gene: 8. The CDR3 totals 16 residues. The CDR3 DNA sequence: TGTGCCAGCAGCTTAGGGGTGGGACAGTACGCCGGGGAGCTGTTTTTT. Its protein is CASSLGVGQYAGELFF.

The chain carries TRBV28 and TRBJ2-7, with D possibly matching TRBD2 (6 bases). The germline V gene encodes CDR1 MDHEN and CDR2 SYDVKM. The V end was cut by 4 bases, the J end by 2 bases, with 15 bases between. The CDR3 totals 15 residues. As DNA, the CDR3 is TGTGCCAGCAGTTCCGGCGGGGAGATTGCCTACGAGCAGTACTTC. Residues: CASSSGGEIAYEQYF.

The chain is built from TRBV4-1 and TRBJ1-4; 11 bases line up with TRBD1. The trim removed 4 bases at V and 7 bases at J, leaving 5 bases unmatched. The CDR3 contains 15 residues. Germline CDR1 MGHRA, CDR2 YSYEKL. The CDR3 protein is CASSLPGQGGEKLFF. Here the CDR3 DNA reads TGCGCCAGCAGCCTGCCGGGACAGGGGGGTGAAAAACTGTTTTTT.

The chain combines TRBV6-2 or TRBV6-3 with TRBJ2-7; a weak D match, TRBD2 (5 bases). The CDR3 runs to 12 residues. V was pared by 6 bases and J by 5 bases, with 11 bases between. Germline-derived CDR1 and CDR2 are MNHEY and SVGEGT. For the CDR3, the DNA is TGTGCCAGCAGCCCATGGGGAGACGAGCAGTACTTC. Translating it yields CASSPWGDEQYF.

The chain has TRBV6-5 and TRBJ2-7; TRBD2 matches 10 bases. The V segment lost 2 bases and the J segment 5 bases; nucleotides outside the gene matches: 9. Germline V gene data show CDR1 as MNHEY and CDR2 as SVGAGI. CDR3 size: 16 residues. The CDR3 spells CASSYGGSGRNHEQYF. The CDR3 nucleotides are TGTGCCAGCAGTTACGGGGGTAGCGGGAGGAACCACGAGCAGTACTTC.

This clone was observed once. The rearrangement links TRBV7-2 to TRBJ2-7; a weak D match, TRBD1 (5 bases). The V end lost 4 bases, the J end lost 0 bases, and 10 bases lay between the germline ends. The length of the CDR3 is 14 residues. Germline V CDR1 and CDR2: SGHTA, FQGNSA. The CDR3 loop reads CASSYDRYSYEQYF. CDR3 DNA sequence: TGTGCCAGCAGCTACGACAGATACTCCTACGAGCAGTACTTC.

Note on this clone: At the DNA level, this CDR3 is encoded by other sequences in the same sample as well. The genes are TRBV3-1 (or the pseudogene TRBV3-2) and TRBJ1-1, with 8 bases that match TRBD1. V shed 3 bases, J shed 5 bases, and the junction held 2 bases outside the gene matches. CDR3 length equals 13 residues. Germline V gives CDR1 LGHDT, CDR2 YNNKEL (reference sequence). The CDR3 region has the DNA TGTGCCAGCAGCCAGGACAGGGCGACTGAAGCTTTCTTT. Translation gives CASSQDRATEAFF.

The chain has TRBV30 and TRBJ1-1; 8 nucleotides align to TRBD1. This CDR3 contains 13 residues. Germline trimming cut 5 bases from V and 5 bases from J; bases unmatched to any gene: 7. CDR1 is GTSNPN, CDR2 SVGIG, per germline (reference sequence). The CDR3 protein is CAWETGEMTEAFF. The CDR3 bases are TGTGCCTGGGAGACAGGGGAAATGACTGAAGCTTTCTTT.

This clone was counted once. The CDR3 here is CASSLGAAAFF. The CDR3 DNA reads TGTGCCAGCAGCTTGGGTGCCGCGGCTTTCTTT. The J gene is TRBJ1-1, the V gene TRBV5-6; D remains unclear. Germline V gene sequence: CDR1 SGHDT, CDR2 YYEEEE. V was clipped by 0 bases and J by 11 bases, with 8 bases between them. This CDR3 spans 11 amino acids.

The chain uses TRBV29-1 and TRBJ2-1, with D hard to call. Germline loops: CDR1 SQVTM, CDR2 ANQGSEA. The CDR3 has 12 residues. V was trimmed by 2 bases and J by 7 bases, leaving 9 bases between them. CDR3 sequence reads: CSVELGQNEQFF. The CDR3 region has the DNA TGCAGCGTTGAACTAGGCCAGAATGAGCAGTTCTTC.

V gene TRBV3-1 (or the pseudogene TRBV3-2) combines with J gene TRBJ1-1; D not certain. CDR3 length: 10 amino acids. Trimming stripped 7 bases from V and 4 bases from J, with 4 bases between. CDR1 LGHDT and CDR2 YNNKEL come from the germline V gene (reference sequence). This chain's CDR3 is CASTSTEAFF. DNA for the CDR3: TGTGCCAGCACCTCCACTGAAGCTTTCTTT.